The 13 T cell receptor beta chains in this list originate from one sample, sequenced in a study of beta chain features in type 1 diabetes. Since all of the isolated RNA was reverse transcribed, expressed TCRB transcripts were what got sequenced. The repertoire was sequenced with immunoSEQ multiplex PCR; TCRdb's copy has only in-frame clones and lacks some. The sample carries about 220,000 clones, roughly 11% recorded once. Sequencing was done on a sample of central memory CD4+ T cells from blood. All receptors derive from a young man in good health.

This clone was detected many times. The rearrangement links TRBV7-2 to TRBJ2-1; TRBD2 matches 7 bases. Germline loops: CDR1 SGHTA, CDR2 FQGNSA. This CDR3 is built from 16 residues. V trimming: 8 bases; J trimming: 4 bases; junction bases outside the gene matches: 14. As DNA, the CDR3 is TGTGCCAGCCTTAAGCGGGGTACGACAGCTTACAATGAGCAGTTCTTC. This codes for CASLKRGTTAYNEQFF.

This clone was recorded a few times. At one of its ends the junction is not consistent with the germline gene, which may arise from a read error. The chain joins TRBV27 to TRBJ2-5, with 8 bases identical to TRBD1. Germline-derived CDR1 and CDR2 are MNHEY and SMNVEV (reference sequence). This CDR3 spans 14 amino acids. This CDR3 reads CASRRQGTQKTQYF. CDR3 nucleotide sequence: TGTGCCAGCCGGAGACAGGGGACCCAAAAGACCCAGTACTTC.

There are a few counts of this clone. The V gene is TRBV18, the J gene TRBJ2-7; 11 bases align to TRBD2. V was clipped by 5 bases and J by 4 bases; unmatched bases: 7. CDR1 is KGHSH and CDR2 is LQKENI in the germline V gene. The CDR3 consists of 15 residues. CDR3 sequence reads: CASSSVAGGQYEQYF. The DNA for the CDR3 is TGTGCCAGCTCAAGCGTAGCGGGAGGGCAATACGAGCAGTACTTC.

The chain couples TRBV5-4 to TRBJ2-1; 9 bases align to TRBD1. After removal of 4 bases from V and 3 bases from J, the junction contained 11 bases not matched to a gene. The CDR3 contains 17 residues. Per the germline V gene, CDR1 is SGHNT and CDR2 is YYREEE (reference sequence). CDR3 sequence reads: CASSRRDRVWGYNEQFF. For the CDR3, the DNA is TGTGCCAGCAGCCGCCGGGACAGGGTTTGGGGCTACAATGAGCAGTTCTTC.

CDR3 region: CASSGWGGITDTQYF. CDR3 in DNA: TGCGCCAGCAGCGGTTGGGGCGGTATCACAGATACGCAGTATTTT. The rearrangement joins TRBV5-1 to TRBJ2-3; TRBD1 might be the D (5 bases). The ends were cut back, 4 bases at V and 2 bases at J, with 14 bases in the middle. Germline lookup yields CDR1 SGHRS and CDR2 YFSETQ. The CDR3 is 15 amino acids.

CDR3 sequence (DNA): TGTGCCAGCAGCCCAGAACCCTTTCAGGGTACGCAGTATTTT. Its protein is CASSPEPFQGTQYF. The chain combines TRBV7-2 with TRBJ2-3; D is perhaps TRBD1 (5 bases). The V end was cut by 5 bases, the J end by 8 bases, with 17 bases between. The CDR3 sequence is 14 residues long. Germline loops: CDR1 SGHTA, CDR2 FQGNSA.

This clone has more than one count but fewer than ten. The chain employs TRBV15 and TRBJ2-3; 10 nucleotides line up with TRBD2. This CDR3 has 17 residues. Losses at the gene ends were 5 bases for V and 4 bases for J; bases not matched to a gene: 12. In germline, CDR1 is LNHNV, CDR2 YYDKDF (reference sequence). The CDR3 DNA reads as TGTGCCACCAGCCCCCTCCCGGGGCTAGCGGGAGCAGATACGCAGTATTTT. This translates into CATSPLPGLAGADTQYF.

This clone showed up many times. V and J are TRBV5-4 and TRBJ2-3; D may be TRBD2 (5 bases). The V gene's germline CDR1 is SGHNT and CDR2 YYREEE (reference sequence). The V end was cut by 5 bases, the J end by 0 bases, with 13 bases between. The CDR3 totals 15 residues. DNA for the CDR3: TGTGCCAGCAGTCCTGCGCGGGCTAGCACAGATACGCAGTATTTT. This sequence encodes CASSPARASTDTQYF. Variable domain in full (rest from reference TRBV5-4 and TRBJ2-3): ETGVTQSPTHLIKTRGQQVTLRCSSQSGHNTVSWYQQALGQGPQFIFQYYREEENGRGNFPPRFSGLQFPNYSSELNVNALELDDSALYLCASSPARASTDTQYFGPGTRLTVL.

There are a few counts of this clone. The gene calls are TRBV5-4 and TRBJ1-2, with D possibly being TRBD1 (6 bases). Trimming pared 0 bases from V and 5 bases from J, leaving 8 bases between. From germline, CDR1 is SGHNT and CDR2 YYREEE (reference sequence). There are 13 residues in the CDR3. DNA for the CDR3: TGTGCCAGCAGCTTGGACAGGGCTTATGGCTACACCTTC. Translated, it gives CASSLDRAYGYTF.

This clone was recorded at least ten times. The J gene is TRBJ1-2, the V gene TRBV5-1, with D unclear. The germline V gene encodes CDR1 SGHRS and CDR2 YFSETQ. This CDR3 comprises 16 residues. Deletions cut 0 bases from V and 3 bases from J, with 15 bases between. The DNA for the CDR3 is TGCGCCAGCAGCTTGGCAGTCTCGGGGTTGGACTATGGCTACACCTTC. It encodes CASSLAVSGLDYGYTF. The variable domain in full, with the rest retrieved from reference TRBV5-1 and TRBJ1-2, is KAGVTQTPRYLIKTRGQQVTLSCSPISGHRSVSWYQQTPGQGLQFLFEYFSETQRNKGNFPGRFSGRQFSNSRSEMNVSTLELGDSALYLCASSLAVSGLDYGYTFGSGTRLTVV.

The table lists this clone with a few counts. The chain combines TRBV28 with TRBJ1-1, with D hard to call. V lost 1 base and J 0 bases, leaving 12 bases between the germline ends. CDR1 and CDR2 (germline): MDHEN, SYDVKM. The CDR3 covers 16 residues. The CDR3 here is CASSLSVGDMNTEAFF. CDR3 bases: TGTGCCAGCAGTTTATCGGTCGGAGATATGAACACTGAAGCTTTCTTT.

The V and J genes are TRBV5-1 and TRBJ2-7, with 8 bases lining up with TRBD1. The V segment lost 2 bases and the J segment 5 bases; nucleotides outside the gene matches: 9. The V gene's germline CDR1 is SGHRS and CDR2 YFSETQ. This CDR3 has 15 amino acids. The DNA of the CDR3 is TGCGCCAGCAGCTTCGGGCAGGGGGCTCTCGACGAGCAGTACTTC. Translating gives CASSFGQGALDEQYF.

The V and J genes are TRBV10-3 and TRBJ1-4; D is possibly TRBD1 (6 bases). Trimming left V 6 bases short and J 6 bases short, with 14 bases between. CDR1 ENHRY and CDR2 SYGVKD come from the germline V gene. The CDR3 extends over 14 amino acids. This CDR3 reads CAISAGGQYEKLFF. As DNA, the CDR3 is TGTGCCATCAGCGCTGGGGGCCAGTATGAAAAACTGTTTTTT.